This TCR beta chain was found in a study of CD8+CD57+ T cells in acquired aplastic anemia (dated by TCRdb to 2017 to 2018). In the study overall: Extracted DNA from sorted CD4+ and CD8+ cells averaged approximately 3 ug, ranging from about 0.2 to 30 ug. For healthy donor samples, the average read count was about 9.9 million for CD4+ cells and approximately 12 million for CD8+ cells.

The germline V gene gives CDR1 as MGHDK and CDR2 as SYGVNS. Trimming leaves V shorter by 0 bases and J shorter by 7 bases, with the junction holding 6 bases beyond the gene matches. The CDR3 runs 15 residues from the cysteine to the phenylalanine. This entry keeps only the CDR3 DNA: 45 bases, framed from base 1. This clonotype was recorded many times. Its target antigen remains unknown. Base qualities were left out, and no much larger clone turns up one base away. The paper's findings and limits, for the study overall: Nearly 30 CD8+ CDR3 sequences were found in both patients and controls but appeared to be highly expressed in patients and within the immunodominant clones of the patients. Between patients and healthy controls, no significant difference in CD8+ Simpson's diversity was found (P=0.060).

Profiling of TCR beta VDJ combinations and CDR3 sequences used genomic DNA as the template. TCR repertoire sequencing was run on an Illumina HiSeq 2000. On the authors' methods: TRBV/TRBJ rearrangement plots, CDR3 size and DJ length profiles, and Simpson's diversity index were used to evaluate the repertoires. The most abundant DNA sequence in the deep sequencing data was defined as the immunodominant clone. CDR3 amino acid sequences were checked for sharing between subjects and were compared against published repertoires and the VDJdb database. In-frame beta chains were kept once TCRdb had trimmed the public reads at Q25 with fastp and called clones with MiXCR. Rows with a matching CDR3 protein are joined into one entry that keeps the most common DNA and genes. Clone size and V and J calls follow TCRdb, not the original study. The sample table lists roughly 86,000 distinct CDR3 sequences, more than 40% of them with a count of one. The top ten clonotypes cover approximately 70% of the sample.

In the study, sorted CD4+ and CD8+ blood T cells from patients with severe aplastic anemia and from healthy subjects underwent deep sequencing of TCR repertoires. Ficoll-Paque density gradient centrifugation was used to isolate peripheral blood mononuclear cells. CD4+ and CD8+ T cells were sorted by FACS or magnetic beads before DNA extraction. This TCR came from a human donor in good health, serving as a control. The rearrangement joined TRBV25-1 to TRBJ2-7, with 10 bases in between that match TRBD2. What was sequenced was sorted CD4+, CD8+, or CD8+CD57+ T cells (not recorded which) from PBMCs. The bases are TGTGCCAGCAGTGAATACGGGACTAGCGAGAGGGAGCAGTACTTC. It specifies CASSEYGTSEREQYF.